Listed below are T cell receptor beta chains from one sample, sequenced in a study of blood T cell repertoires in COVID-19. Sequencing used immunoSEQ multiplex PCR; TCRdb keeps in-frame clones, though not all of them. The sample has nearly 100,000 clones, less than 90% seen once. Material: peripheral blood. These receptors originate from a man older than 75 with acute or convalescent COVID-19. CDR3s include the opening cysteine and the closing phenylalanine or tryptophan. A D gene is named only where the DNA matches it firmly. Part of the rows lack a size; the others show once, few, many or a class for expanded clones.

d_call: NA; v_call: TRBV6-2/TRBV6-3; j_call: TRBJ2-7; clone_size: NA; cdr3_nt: TGTGCCAGCAGTACCAGGACACCGCTTAACGAGCAGTACTTC; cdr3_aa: CASSTRTPLNEQYF
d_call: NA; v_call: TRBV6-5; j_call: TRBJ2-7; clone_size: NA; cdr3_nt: TGTGCCAGCAGTTACGGTAGGCTAGCGGTAGGGGGGGAGCAGTACTTC; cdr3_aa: CASSYGRLAVGGEQYF
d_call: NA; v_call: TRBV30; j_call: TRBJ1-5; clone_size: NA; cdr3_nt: TGTGCCTGGAGTCCTTCCGGAGATCAGCCCCAGCATTTT; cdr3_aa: CAWSPSGDQPQHF
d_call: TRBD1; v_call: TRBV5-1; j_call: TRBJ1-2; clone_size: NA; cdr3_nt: TGCGCCAGCAGCTTGGGGACAGGGGGACGGTATGGCTACACCTTC; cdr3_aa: CASSLGTGGRYGYTF
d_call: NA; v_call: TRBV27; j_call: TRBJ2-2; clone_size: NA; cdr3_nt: TGTGCCAGCAGTTTATGGGGACAAGCGAACACCGGGGAGCTGTTTTTT; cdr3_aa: CASSLWGQANTGELFF
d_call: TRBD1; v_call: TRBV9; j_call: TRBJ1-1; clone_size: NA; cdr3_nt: TGTGCCAGCAGCGCGGGACAGGGGGCGACTGAAGCTTTCTTT; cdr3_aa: CASSAGQGATEAFF
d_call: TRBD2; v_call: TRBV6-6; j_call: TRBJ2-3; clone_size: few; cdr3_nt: TGTGCCAGCAGCCCCGGACTAGCGGGAGTTGCAGATACGCAGTATTTT; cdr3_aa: CASSPGLAGVADTQYF
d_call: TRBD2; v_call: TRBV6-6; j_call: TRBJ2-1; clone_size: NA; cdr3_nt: TGTGCCAGCAGTTTTCGAGCGGGGAGCTCCTACAATGAGCAGTTCTTC; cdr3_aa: CASSFRAGSSYNEQFF
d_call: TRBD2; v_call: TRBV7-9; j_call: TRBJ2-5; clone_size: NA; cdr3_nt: TGTGCCAGCAGCTTAAGGACGGCGGGAGGGTTCGGTGTCGGAGAGACCCAGTACTTC; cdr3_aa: CASSLRTAGGFGVGETQYF
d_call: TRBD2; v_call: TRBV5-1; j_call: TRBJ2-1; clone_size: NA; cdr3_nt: TGCGCCAGCAGCTTGGGACTAGCGCCCATAGGACGGAATGAGCAGTTCTTC; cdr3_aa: CASSLGLAPIGRNEQFF
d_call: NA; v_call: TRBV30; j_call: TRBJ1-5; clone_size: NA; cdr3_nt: TGTGCCTGGGCTGGGCAGGGAAATCAGCCCCAGCATTTT; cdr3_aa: CAWAGQGNQPQHF
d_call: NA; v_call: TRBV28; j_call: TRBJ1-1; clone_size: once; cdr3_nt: TGTGCCAGCAGTCCCTCCGGGGGAGGGAGGTTTGAAGCTTTCTTT; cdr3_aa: CASSPSGGGRFEAFF
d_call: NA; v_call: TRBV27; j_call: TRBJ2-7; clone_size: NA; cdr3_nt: TGTGCCAGCAGGTCCCCGATGGGACTCAGCTCCTACGAGCAGTACTTC; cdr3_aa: CASRSPMGLSSYEQYF
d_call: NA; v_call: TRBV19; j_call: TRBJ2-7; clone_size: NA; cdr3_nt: TGTGCCAGTAGTAACTACAGGGCCGGGGAGCAGTACTTC; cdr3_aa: CASSNYRAGEQYF
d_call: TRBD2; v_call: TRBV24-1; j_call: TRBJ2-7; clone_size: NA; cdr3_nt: TGTGCCACCAGTGCCTCGGGCGGGAGGTCGGGCGAGCAGTACTTC; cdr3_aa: CATSASGGRSGEQYF
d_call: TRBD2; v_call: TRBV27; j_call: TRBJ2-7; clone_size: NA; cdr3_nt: TGTGCCAGCAGTCAACTAGCGGGAGTTGGCTACGAGCAGTACTTC; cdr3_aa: CASSQLAGVGYEQYF
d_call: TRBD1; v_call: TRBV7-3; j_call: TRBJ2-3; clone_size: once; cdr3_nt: TGTGCCAGCAGCCTGGGACAGGGCACAGATACGCAGTATTTT; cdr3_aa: CASSLGQGTDTQYF
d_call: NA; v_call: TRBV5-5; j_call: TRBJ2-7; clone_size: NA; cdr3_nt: TGTGCCAGCAGCTTGGAGGTGCAGGGCGCAATTACTTACGAGCAGTACTTC; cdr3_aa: CASSLEVQGAITYEQYF
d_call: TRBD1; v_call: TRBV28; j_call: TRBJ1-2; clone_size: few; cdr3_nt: TGTGCCAGCACCCCTGGGGGACAGAGCTATGGCTACACCTTC; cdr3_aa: CASTPGGQSYGYTF
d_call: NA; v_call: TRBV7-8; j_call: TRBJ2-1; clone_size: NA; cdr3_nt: TGTGCCAGCCAAATCATCGGGGGTCCGTCCTACAATGAGCAGTTCTTC; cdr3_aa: CASQIIGGPSYNEQFF
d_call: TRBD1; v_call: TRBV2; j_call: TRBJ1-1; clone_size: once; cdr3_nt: TGTGCCAGCAATGAGCTAGACAGGGGCCGAACTGAAGCTTTCTTT; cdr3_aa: CASNELDRGRTEAFF